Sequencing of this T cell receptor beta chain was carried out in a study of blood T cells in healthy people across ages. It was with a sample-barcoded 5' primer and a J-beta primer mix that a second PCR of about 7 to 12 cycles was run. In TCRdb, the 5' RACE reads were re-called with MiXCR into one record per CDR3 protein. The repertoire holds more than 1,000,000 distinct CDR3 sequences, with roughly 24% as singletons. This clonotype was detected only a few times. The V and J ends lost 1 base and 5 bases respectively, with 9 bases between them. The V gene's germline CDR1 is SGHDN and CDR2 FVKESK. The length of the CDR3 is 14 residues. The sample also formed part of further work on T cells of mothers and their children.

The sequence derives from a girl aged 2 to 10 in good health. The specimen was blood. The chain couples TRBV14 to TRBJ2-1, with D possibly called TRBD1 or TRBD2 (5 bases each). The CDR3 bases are TGTGCCAGCAGCCAAGTTGGGGGTCACAATGAGCAGTTCTTC. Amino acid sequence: CASSQVGGHNEQFF.